The entry below describes one T cell receptor beta chain. What it binds is unknown. This table comes from immunoSEQ multiplex PCR, and its TCRdb copy is limited to in-frame clones, with some not included. The table has roughly 4,000 clones, approximately 66% seen once. These data originate in a study of STAT3 mutations in large granular lymphocyte leukemia. As for the study in general: Among longitudinally sequenced T-LGLL patients, roughly half had canonical activating STAT3 mutations detected. The study, taken as a whole, reports: In T-cell large granular lymphocyte leukemia, about half of patients showed multiple immunodominant subclonotypes. All newly emerging clones after therapy were STAT3 wild type. A small but highly pathogenic clone may have been missed. Suggested: STAT3 mutation was not the ancestral event for these clonal expansions.

This CDR3 comprises 12 residues. V was trimmed by 1 base and J by 2 bases, leaving 3 bases between them. The V gene's germline CDR1 is SGHRS and CDR2 YFSETQ. The genes are TRBV5-1 and TRBJ2-5; the D is unclear. The TCR comes from a man between 60 and 75 years old with T-cell large granular lymphocyte leukemia. Some clones in this sample may be carry-over from other donors' samples. Sequencing used peripheral blood mononuclear cells. CDR3 nucleotides: TGCGCCAGCAGCTTGAGTCAAGAGACCCAGTACTTC. Amino acid sequence: CASSLSQETQYF. The full variable domain, with the rest looked up from reference TRBV5-1 and TRBJ2-5, is KAGVTQTPRYLIKTRGQQVTLSCSPISGHRSVSWYQQTPGQGLQFLFEYFSETQRNKGNFPGRFSGRQFSNSRSEMNVSTLELGDSALYLCASSLSQETQYFGPGTRLLVL.